This entry concerns a single T cell receptor beta chain. The sample is drawn from a study of blood T cell repertoires in COVID-19. Study context: PBMCs, B-cell-depleted T cells, or T cells were the source of the cDNA or gDNA that made up the material.

The authors' processing: The authors estimated nucleated cell counts from reference gene primer amplification. The data were produced by immunoSEQ multiplex PCR, yet TCRdb's version contains in-frame clones alone and is incomplete. Clone size and V and J calls were adopted from that table, with D and trimming inferred from the DNA. The sample carries hundreds of thousands of clones, about 91% recorded once. Germline V gene data show CDR1 as LGHDT and CDR2 as YNNKEL (reference sequence). V dropped 4 bases and J dropped 7 bases, with 13 bases sitting between them. The CDR3 runs to 14 residues. Those enrolled, adults aged roughly 18 to 90 years, came from 25 or so US areas.

The sample taken for sequencing was PBMCs or T cells enriched from blood (not recorded which). This TCR came from a woman aged 40 to 55 with acute COVID-19. The chain links TRBV3-1 (or the pseudogene TRBV3-2) to TRBJ2-2; perhaps TRBD2 as D (5 bases). The DNA of the CDR3 is TGTGCCAGCAGCCTCCAACCCGGGATCGGGGAGCTGTTTTTT. This translates into CASSLQPGIGELFF.